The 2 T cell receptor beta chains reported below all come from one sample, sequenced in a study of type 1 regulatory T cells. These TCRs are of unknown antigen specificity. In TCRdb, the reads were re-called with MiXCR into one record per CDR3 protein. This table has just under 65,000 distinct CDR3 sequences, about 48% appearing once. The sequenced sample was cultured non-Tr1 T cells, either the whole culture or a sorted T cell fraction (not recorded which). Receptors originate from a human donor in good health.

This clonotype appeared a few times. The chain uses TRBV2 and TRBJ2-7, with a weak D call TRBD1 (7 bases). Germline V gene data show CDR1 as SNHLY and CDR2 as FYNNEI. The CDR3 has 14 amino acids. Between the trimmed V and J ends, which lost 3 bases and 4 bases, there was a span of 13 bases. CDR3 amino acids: CASSDRDSGYEQYF. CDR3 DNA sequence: TGTGCCAGCAGTGATAGGGACAGCGGGTACGAGCAGTACTTC.

The CDR3 DNA sequence: TGCGCCAGCAGTGTAGGACCGATCGTCTCCTACGAGCAGTACTTC. Its translation: CASSVGPIVSYEQYF. V usage is TRBV5-1 and J usage is TRBJ2-7; D is ambiguous. There are 15 residues in the CDR3. V was shortened by 5 bases and J by 0 bases, with 15 bases between the two germline ends. The germline gives CDR1 SGHRS, CDR2 YFSETQ. The full variable domain, with the rest looked up from reference TRBV5-1 and TRBJ2-7, is KAGVTQTPRYLIKTRGQQVTLSCSPISGHRSVSWYQQTPGQGLQFLFEYFSETQRNKGNFPGRFSGRQFSNSRSEMNVSTLELGDSALYLCASSVGPIVSYEQYFGPGTRLTVT.